Below, 3 T cell receptor beta chains from the same sample are listed, as sequenced in a study of OX40 agonist ivuxolimab in advanced cancers. Receptors were amplified or captured by the immunoSEQ multiplex PCR assay. Drawn from immuneACCESS, this table holds only the in-frame rearrangements with V and J called that TCRdb kept. Clones are partly lost; checked studies trace under half to an unresolved V gene and leave the rest unexplained. This sample holds 50,000 to 60,000 clones; around 89% were observed only once. Of the sample, approximately 5% falls within the top ten clones. Sequenced here: CD4+ or CD8+ T cells sorted from blood, sampled in a trial of the OX40 agonist ivuxolimab. Source of these receptors: an adult with an advanced solid tumor such as melanoma, head and neck, liver or kidney cancer.

The genes are TRBV27 and TRBJ2-2, with a possible D match to TRBD1 (5 bases). V was trimmed by 2 bases and J by 7 bases, leaving 8 bases between them. From germline, CDR1 is MNHEY and CDR2 SMNVEV (reference sequence). The CDR3 length is 13 residues. CDR3 in DNA: TGTGCCAGCAGTTTACAGGGAATCGGGGAGCTGTTTTTT. Translating gives CASSLQGIGELFF.

The chain employs TRBV5-1 and TRBJ1-5, with 7 bases that match TRBD1. Germline V gene data show CDR1 as SGHRS and CDR2 as YFSETQ. The trim removed 0 bases at V and 5 bases at J, leaving 5 bases unmatched. The CDR3 loop spans 15 amino acids. The chain's CDR3 is CASSLGGTADQPQHF. The CDR3 DNA sequence: TGCGCCAGCAGCTTGGGCGGGACAGCCGATCAGCCCCAGCATTTT.

The chain links TRBV27 to TRBJ2-7; D remains ambiguous. V was cut by 5 bases and J by 2 bases, with 16 bases left in between. The CDR3 spans 15 residues. Germline V CDR1 and CDR2: MNHEY, SMNVEV (reference sequence). The CDR3 coding sequence is TGTGCCAGCAGTCCTGAAACCGGGCCCACCTACGAGCAGTACTTC. Its protein product is CASSPETGPTYEQYF.